The subject of this entry is one T cell receptor beta chain. This sample was taken from a study of T-cell reconstitution after alpha-beta-depleted transplantation in children. Looked up from germline, CDR1 is MGHRA and CDR2 is YSYEKL. V lost 3 bases to trimming and J lost 1 base; unmatched junction nucleotides: 4. This CDR3 has 17 amino acids. Molecular barcoding with unique molecular identifiers was used for the TCRbeta library. TCRdb fed the PCR reads into MiXCR, producing one record per CDR3 protein. The sample consists of 400,000 to 550,000 distinct CDR3 sequences, 8% to 11% of them appearing once.

The chain couples TRBV4-1 to TRBJ2-2; TRBD2 matches at 11 bases. The TCR was taken from a child aged 2 to 9 with inherited bone marrow failure, due to receive a stem cell transplant. Sequences were derived from PBMCs, sampled before TCRalphabeta/CD19-depleted stem cell transplant. CDR3 nucleotide sequence: TGCGCCAGCAGCCAGAGGGGACTAGCGGAGAACACCGGGGAGCTGTTTTTT. Encoded protein: CASSQRGLAENTGELFF.